These 13 T cell receptor beta chains share one sample of origin, sequenced in a study of cytomegalovirus exposure and HLA in healthy donors. The study ran its PCR with 60 Vbeta and 13 Jbeta primers. The data were produced by immunoSEQ multiplex PCR, yet TCRdb's version contains in-frame clones alone and is incomplete. The data contain approximately 140,000 clones, approximately 77% of them seen just once; the ten biggest clones take up about 1%. The specimen sequenced was PBMCs. These receptors all come from a woman aged 60-75 years in good health and CMV-seronegative.

V gene TRBV4-2 combines with J gene TRBJ2-2; 12 bases map to TRBD2. With V trimmed by 4 bases and J by 7 bases, 10 bases remained unmatched. The CDR3 covers 17 residues. The germline CDR1 and CDR2 sequences are LGHNA and YNFKEQ. This chain's CDR3 is CASSPRTSGARSGELFF. In DNA, the CDR3 is TGTGCCAGCAGCCCCAGGACTAGCGGGGCCCGGAGCGGGGAGCTGTTTTTT.

The chain carries TRBV30 and TRBJ2-7; perhaps TRBD2 as D (6 bases). CDR1 and CDR2 from the germline V gene are GTSNPN and SVGIG (reference sequence). Trimming cost V 0 bases and J 6 bases, with 12 bases left between them. The CDR3 loop spans 13 amino acids. CDR3 DNA: TGTGCCTGGAGTGTAAGGCGGGATAGCGAGCAGTACTTC. Residues: CAWSVRRDSEQYF.

This clone was seen a handful of times. The chain carries TRBV27 and TRBJ2-7; tentatively, D is TRBD2 (5 bases). This CDR3 is built from 14 residues. Looked up from germline, CDR1 is MNHEY and CDR2 is SMNVEV (reference sequence). Trimming took off 5 bases at V and 4 bases at J, with 15 bases between the two ends. The CDR3 here is CASSLLATPYEQYF. Written as DNA, the CDR3 is TGTGCCAGCAGTCTCCTAGCAACACCGTACGAGCAGTACTTC.

This clone was counted once. The chain is built from TRBV18 and TRBJ2-7, with 10 bases identical to TRBD1. This CDR3 has 16 amino acids. Germline lookup yields CDR1 KGHSH and CDR2 LQKENI. After removal of 5 bases from V and 4 bases from J, the junction contained 11 bases not matched to a gene. The CDR3 DNA sequence: TGTGCCAGCTCAGCGACGACAGGGGGCGAAGGGTACGAGCAGTACTTC. Protein: CASSATTGGEGYEQYF.

This clone was detected only a few times. This sequence joins TRBV4-1 and TRBJ2-1; 9 bases are shared with TRBD2. The CDR3 covers 16 residues. From germline, CDR1 is MGHRA and CDR2 YSYEKL. The ends lost 1 base at V and 5 bases at J; junction bases unmatched: 6. Here the CDR3 DNA reads TGCGCCAGCAGCCAAGGAATAGCGGGGGTTGACAATGAGCAGTTCTTC. As protein: CASSQGIAGVDNEQFF.

The CDR3 DNA reads TGTGCCAGTTCCCCTGGTGGGGGAGGTGGGGCCAACGTCCTGACTTTC. Its translation is CASSPGGGGGANVLTF. V is TRBV19 and J is TRBJ2-6; tentatively, D is TRBD2 (6 bases). The germline V gene encodes CDR1 LNHDA and CDR2 SQIVND (reference sequence). V dropped 8 bases and J dropped 3 bases, with 17 bases sitting between them. This CDR3 is 16 amino acids long.

This clone was observed a single time. The chain combines TRBV5-1 with TRBJ2-1, with 7 positions matching TRBD1. Germline CDR1 and CDR2: SGHRS and YFSETQ. V shed 4 bases and J 5 bases; nucleotides not matched to a gene: 12. The CDR3 loop spans 16 amino acids. The CDR3 DNA reads as TGCGCCAGCAGCCCGGCAAGGACAGGTCGGAACAATGAGCAGTTCTTC. Encoded protein: CASSPARTGRNNEQFF.

J is TRBJ2-7 and V is TRBV5-6, with 12 bases lining up with TRBD2. Germline V CDR1 and CDR2: SGHDT, YYEEEE. CDR3 length: 17 residues. J was trimmed by 5 bases and V by 1 base; bases with no gene match: 10. The CDR3 loop reads CASSLSTSGRKTDEQYF. CDR3 nucleotide sequence: TGTGCCAGCAGCTTGAGTACTAGCGGGAGGAAGACGGACGAGCAGTACTTC.

The V gene is TRBV4-1, the J gene TRBJ2-7, with TRBD2 matching over 7 bases. With 1 base clipped from V and 5 bases from J, the junction kept 14 bases outside the gene matches. This CDR3 contains 17 residues. Germline-derived CDR1 and CDR2 are MGHRA and YSYEKL. CDR3 nucleotides: TGCGCCAGCAGCCAAGTGACGTTCTTGGGGGGGTCCAACGAGCAGTACTTC. Amino acid sequence: CASSQVTFLGGSNEQYF.

The rearrangement uses TRBV4-1 and TRBJ2-4, with TRBD2 as a possible D gene (7 bases). Germline values: CDR1 MGHRA, CDR2 YSYEKL. Trimming took 6 bases from V and 1 from J, leaving 28 bases between them. This CDR3 is 20 amino acids long. Here the CDR3 reads CASRFLPLEGGVGAKNIQYF. CDR3 in DNA: TGCGCCAGCAGATTTCTCCCCCTAGAGGGGGGGGTGGGGGCCAAAAACATTCAGTACTTC.

The chain is built from TRBV19 and TRBJ1-5; 9 nucleotides align to TRBD1. The germline V gene encodes CDR1 LNHDA and CDR2 SQIVND (reference sequence). The CDR3 extends over 15 amino acids. J lost 7 bases, V lost 7 bases, and 11 bases had no gene match. The CDR3: CASTTQGAPRQPQHF. Written as DNA, the CDR3 is TGTGCCAGTACTACACAGGGGGCACCACGGCAGCCCCAGCATTTT.

About this clone: At one end, the junction sequence differs from germline, possibly due to a read error. The chain is built from TRBV7-7 and TRBJ2-1; TRBD2 aligns across 13 bases. The CDR3 is 16 residues long. Germline CDR1 reads SSHAT; CDR2 reads FNYEAQ (reference sequence). This chain's CDR3 is CASSPRPGLAGNEQFF. As DNA, the CDR3 is TGTGCTAGCAGCCCGAGGCCGGGACTAGCGGGGAATGAGCAGTTCTTC.

The rearrangement uses TRBV6-1 and TRBJ2-4; D perhaps matches TRBD1 (5 bases). The V end lost 5 bases, the J end lost 3 bases, and 11 bases lay between the germline ends. Per germline, CDR1 MNHNS and CDR2 SASEGT. This CDR3 has 14 amino acids. CDR3: CASSRDSLKNIQYF. In DNA form, the CDR3 reads TGTGCCAGCAGTCGAGACAGTCTCAAAAACATTCAGTACTTC.